Listed here are 8 T cell receptor beta chains from one sample, sequenced in a study of type 1 and type 2 diabetes patients. PCR was run on genomic DNA. Multiplex PCR with 30 forward and 13 reverse primers amplified the TCR beta CDR3. TCRdb recomputed calls from the multiplex PCR reads with MiXCR, one row per CDR3 protein. The table shows under 300,000 distinct CDR3 sequences, with more than 45% occurring only once. Sequenced material: peripheral blood mononuclear cells (PBMCs). The receptors were sampled from a man between 18 and 35 years old with type 2 diabetes.

V usage is TRBV6-5 and J usage is TRBJ1-2; tentatively, D is TRBD1 (5 bases). This CDR3 has 15 residues. Germline V gives CDR1 MNHEY, CDR2 SVGAGI. The V end lost 0 bases, the J end lost 6 bases, and 14 bases lay between the germline ends. The CDR3 spells CASSYSADKRNGYTF. In nucleotides, the CDR3 is TGTGCCAGCAGTTACTCCGCGGACAAACGGAATGGCTACACCTTC.

The chain couples TRBV2 to TRBJ1-5; D is unresolved. The CDR3 consists of 13 residues. Germline V CDR1 and CDR2: SNHLY, FYNNEI. Trimming took off 3 bases at V and 4 bases at J, with 7 bases between the two ends. The CDR3 bases are TGTGCCAGCAGTGACAGCTTAAATCAGCCCCAGCATTTT. Its protein is CASSDSLNQPQHF.

The chain joins TRBV2 to TRBJ1-1; D gene ambiguous. The CDR3 is 14 residues long. The ends were cut back, 4 bases at V and 1 base at J, with 10 bases in the middle. The V gene's germline CDR1 is SNHLY and CDR2 FYNNEI. CDR3 nucleotide sequence: TGTGCCAGCAGTGCGGGCAGGCCGAACACTGAAGCTTTCTTT. It encodes CASSAGRPNTEAFF.

This chain uses TRBV11-2 with TRBJ2-7, with 9 nucleotides matching TRBD2. The CDR3 sequence is 14 residues long. CDR1 SGHAT and CDR2 FQNNGV come from the germline V gene. V gave up 1 base and J gave up 7 bases; unmatched junction bases: 5. The DNA of the CDR3 is TGTGCCAGCAGCTTAGGTATGACTAGCGGAGAGCAGTACTTC. It encodes CASSLGMTSGEQYF.

The chain is built from TRBV20-1 and TRBJ2-1, with 9 bases identical to TRBD1. The CDR3 loop spans 14 amino acids. CDR1 is DFQATT, CDR2 SNEGSKA, per germline (reference sequence). V trimming: 3 bases; J trimming: 9 bases; junction bases outside the gene matches: 9. CDR3 coding DNA: TGCAGTGCTAGTGGACAGGGGTTTGGGGCTGAGCAGTTCTTC. Its protein is CSASGQGFGAEQFF.

The rearrangement uses TRBV2 and TRBJ2-1; D uncertain. Germline lookup yields CDR1 SNHLY and CDR2 FYNNEI. V dropped 2 bases and J dropped 7 bases, with 15 bases sitting between them. This CDR3 contains 15 residues. The CDR3 region is CASSEYPSPENEQFF. CDR3 nucleotide sequence: TGTGCCAGCAGTGAATATCCGTCCCCGGAAAATGAGCAGTTCTTC.

This chain links TRBV6-1 with TRBJ2-1, with TRBD2 identical over 13 bases. Per the germline V gene, CDR1 is MNHNS and CDR2 is SASEGT. CDR3 length: 16 amino acids. Trimming took 4 bases from V and 7 from J; bases not matched to a gene: 7. CDR3 amino acids: CASSGLAGGWLNEQFF. Written as DNA, the CDR3 is TGTGCCAGCAGTGGACTAGCGGGAGGTTGGTTGAATGAGCAGTTCTTC.

This sequence joins TRBV27 and TRBJ2-5; D may be TRBD2 (7 bases). CDR1 MNHEY and CDR2 SMNVEV come from the germline V gene (reference sequence). The CDR3 has 16 amino acids. Trimming cost V 4 bases and J 1 base, with 16 bases left between them. The CDR3: CASSYLGGGGQETQYF. In DNA, the CDR3 is TGTGCCAGCAGTTACCTAGGGGGAGGGGGCCAAGAGACCCAGTACTTC.